This T cell receptor (beta chain) was found in a study of identifying expanded T cells in peripheral blood. Findings of the study overall: Technical replicates showed around 1.2 changed clones; roughly two weeks about 16; four weeks 19.

In germline, CDR1 is SQVTM, CDR2 ANQGSEA. The CDR3 sequence is 14 residues long. The V end was cut by 4 bases, the J end by 5 bases, with 14 bases between. Comment on this clone: The antigen is not known.

This table comes from immunoSEQ multiplex PCR, and its TCRdb copy is limited to in-frame clones, with some not included. The repertoire holds 100,000 to 150,000 clones, with 86% as singletons. The sequence came from a person between 18 and 75 years old in good health. Source material: blood. The genes are TRBV29-1 and TRBJ1-4, with unresolved D. This CDR3 reads CSVGTGIPNEKLFF. The CDR3 DNA reads as TGCAGCGTTGGTACGGGTATCCCCAATGAAAAACTGTTTTTT.